This T cell receptor beta chain was documented in a study of blood T cell repertoires in COVID-19. Turning to the study itself: Italy, Spain and the United States were the sources of the convalescent and acute COVID-19 samples. The cDNA or gDNA used as material had been derived from T cells, B-cell-depleted T cells, or PBMCs.

In the source study's methods: Amplification of reference gene primers was used by the study to estimate nucleated cell counts. Measured with immunoSEQ multiplex PCR; TCRdb has only the in-frame clones, and not every one. The D gene and trimming were derived from the DNA, and the V and J assignments and clone size from that table. Of about 200,000 clones listed, 65% to 85% are singletons. Deletions cut 3 bases from V and 4 bases from J, with 9 bases between. This CDR3 has 13 amino acids. Germline CDR1 reads GTSNPN; CDR2 reads SVGIG (reference sequence). The source is a woman of 80 years or more with acute or convalescent COVID-19. The chain combines TRBV30 with TRBJ1-4; D remains ambiguous. Sequenced input: peripheral blood. CDR3 DNA sequence: TGTGCCTGGAGCAGGACTTTTAATGAAAAACTGTTTTTT. As protein: CAWSRTFNEKLFF. Full variable domain (rest looked up from reference TRBV30 and TRBJ1-4): SQTIHQWPATLVQPVGSPLSLECTVEGTSNPNLYWYRQAAGRGLQLLFYSVGIGQISSEVPQNLSASRPQDRQFILSSKKLLLSDSGFYLCAWSRTFNEKLFFGSGTQLSVL.